Listed below are T cell receptor beta chains from one sample, sequenced in a study of blood T cell repertoires in COVID-19. The method was immunoSEQ multiplex PCR; TCRdb's version includes in-frame clones alone and lacks a portion of them. The sample holds about 240,000 clones, approximately 85% seen once. The sequenced sample was peripheral blood. These receptors were obtained from a woman aged 55 to 70 with active or convalescent COVID-19. Each CDR3 is given with its conserved first and last residue. Fields, in order: V gene, D gene, CDR3 length, J gene, clone size, CDR3 protein, CDR3 DNA. A D gene is named only where the DNA matches it firmly. Expanded clones get a size class; other rows say once, few or many, or leave the size out.

>TRBV30|TRBD1|14|TRBJ1-5|.
CAWSPGQRNQPQHF
TGTGCCTGGAGTCCGGGACAGCGCAATCAGCCCCAGCATTTT
>TRBV6-2/TRBV6-3|.|15|TRBJ1-6|.
CASSYSRGSNSPLHF
TGTGCCAGCAGTTACTCGAGAGGGAGTAATTCACCCCTCCACTTT
>TRBV7-2|.|14|TRBJ1-2|.
CASSLDGGFYGYTF
TGTGCCAGCAGCTTAGACGGGGGGTTCTATGGCTACACCTTC
>TRBV28|TRBD2|15|TRBJ2-5|.
CASSSSGAPRGTQYF
TGTGCCAGCAGTTCTAGCGGCGCACCGAGGGGGACCCAGTACTTC
>TRBV19|.|15|TRBJ2-1|few
CASSAAALTYNEQFF
TGTGCCAGTAGTGCCGCCGCGCTGACCTACAATGAGCAGTTCTTC
>TRBV9|.|15|TRBJ2-7|.
CASSVAASEAYEQYF
TGTGCCAGCAGCGTAGCGGCTAGCGAGGCCTACGAGCAGTACTTC
>TRBV3-1/TRBV3-2|TRBD1|16|TRBJ2-2|.
CASSQGGQGRAGELFF
TGTGCCAGCAGCCAAGGGGGACAGGGGCGGGCCGGGGAGCTGTTTTTT
>TRBV21-1|.|16|TRBJ2-3|.
CASSSARQGRTDTQYF
TGTGCCAGCAGCTCAGCCCGACAAGGCCGCACAGATACGCAGTATTTT
>TRBV18|.|16|TRBJ1-3|.
CASSPATGTRGNTIYF
TGTGCCAGCTCACCAGCGACCGGGACAAGAGGAAACACCATATATTTT
>TRBV11-1|.|15|TRBJ2-1|.
CASSLSTGSYNEQFF
TGTGCCAGCAGCCTGTCGACGGGCTCCTACAATGAGCAGTTCTTC
>TRBV30|TRBD1|13|TRBJ2-1|.
CGVPGQGLDEQFF
TGCGGTGTTCCGGGACAGGGGCTGGATGAGCAGTTCTTC
>TRBV30|TRBD1|16|TRBJ1-2|.
CAWSAPGTGGLYGYTF
TGTGCCTGGAGTGCCCCCGGGACAGGGGGCCTCTATGGCTACACCTTC
>TRBV5-1|.|14|TRBJ1-4|.
CASSPRATNEKLFF
TGCGCCAGCAGCCCCCGGGCAACTAATGAAAAACTGTTTTTT
>TRBV12-5|.|14|TRBJ2-5|.
CASGLGQIQETQYF
TGTGCTAGTGGTTTGGGACAGATCCAAGAGACCCAGTACTTC
>TRBV29-1|.|13|TRBJ2-5|.
CSVPIGVQETQYF
TGCAGCGTCCCAATCGGAGTCCAAGAGACCCAGTACTTC
>TRBV3-1/TRBV3-2|.|14|TRBJ2-5|.
CASSQYGFQETQYF
TGTGCCAGCAGCCAATACGGGTTCCAAGAGACCCAGTACTTC
>TRBV3-1/TRBV3-2|.|14|TRBJ2-2|few
CASSPSTGTGELFF
TGTGCCAGCAGCCCGAGTACAGGGACCGGGGAGCTGTTTTTT
>TRBV10-1|.|17|TRBJ1-3|.
CASSEVEQDIAGNTIYF
TGCGCCAGCAGTGAAGTGGAACAGGACATTGCTGGAAACACCATATATTTT
>TRBV27|.|14|TRBJ2-5|.
CASRGQVGRETQYF
TGTGCCAGCAGGGGGCAGGTGGGTCGGGAGACCCAGTACTTC
>TRBV7-6|.|15|TRBJ2-1|.
CASSLVVGVRNEQFF
TGTGCCAGCAGCTTAGTAGTAGGGGTCAGGAATGAGCAGTTCTTC
>TRBV6-2/TRBV6-3|TRBD1|14|TRBJ2-7|.
CASSYGTGAYEQYF
TGTGCCAGCAGTTACGGGACAGGAGCCTACGAGCAGTACTTC
>TRBV4-1|TRBD1|14|TRBJ1-2|.
CASSLAGQNYGYTF
TGCGCCAGCAGCCTGGCGGGACAGAACTATGGCTACACCTTC
>TRBV5-1|.|15|TRBJ1-4|few
CASSLAGWVNEKLFF
TGCGCCAGCAGCTTGGCCGGGTGGGTTAATGAAAAACTGTTTTTT
>TRBV6-1|.|14|TRBJ1-1|.
CASSEDFLNTEAFF
TGTGCCAGCAGTGAAGACTTCTTGAACACTGAAGCTTTCTTT
>TRBV6-6|.|15|TRBJ2-1|.
CASNLGLIGNNEQFF
TGTGCCAGCAATCTGGGGCTAATAGGAAACAATGAGCAGTTCTTC
>TRBV18|.|16|TRBJ1-2|.
CASSPGQRQANYGYTF
TGTGCCAGCTCGCCAGGACAGAGGCAAGCTAACTATGGCTACACCTTC
>TRBV18|.|15|TRBJ1-1|.
CASSPRRKTDTEAFF
TGTGCCAGCTCACCTAGGCGGAAGACGGACACTGAAGCTTTCTTT
>TRBV7-7|TRBD2|15|TRBJ2-1|.
CASSLDGGGYNEQFF
TGTGCTAGCAGCCTGGATGGGGGGGGCTACAATGAGCAGTTCTTC
>TRBV29-1|.|13|TRBJ1-4|.
CSVVEQANEKLFF
TGCAGCGTGGTCGAGCAAGCTAATGAAAAACTGTTTTTT
>TRBV10-3|.|14|TRBJ2-1|once
CAISARGTYNEQFF
TGTGCCATCAGTGCAAGGGGAACCTACAATGAGCAGTTCTTC
>TRBV5-1|TRBD1|18|TRBJ2-6|once
CASSSGYRGRAGANVLTF
TGCGCCAGCAGCTCTGGGTACAGGGGGCGAGCCGGGGCCAACGTCCTGACTTTC
>TRBV19|TRBD1|12|TRBJ1-2|.
CASTDRDYGYTF
TGTGCCAGTACTGACAGGGACTATGGCTACACCTTC
>TRBV3-1/TRBV3-2|TRBD2|17|TRBJ2-7|once
CASSQALAGGLSYEQYF
TGTGCCAGCAGCCAAGCGCTAGCGGGGGGGCTTTCCTACGAGCAGTACTTC
>TRBV7-3|TRBD2|15|TRBJ2-1|.
CASSFLAGGGYEQFF
TGTGCCAGCAGCTTTCTAGCGGGGGGCGGCTATGAGCAGTTCTTC
>TRBV28|TRBD1|15|TRBJ1-6|.
CASSLGTGGQSPLHF
TGTGCCAGCAGTTTAGGGACAGGGGGACAATCACCCCTCCACTTT
>TRBV27|TRBD1|14|TRBJ1-6|.
CASSPDRGYSPLHF
TGTGCCAGCAGTCCAGACAGGGGCTATTCACCCCTCCACTTT
>TRBV27|.|14|TRBJ2-3|.
CASSWGRTTDTQYF
TGTGCCAGCAGTTGGGGCAGGACCACAGATACGCAGTATTTT
>TRBV4-1|.|14|TRBJ1-2|.
CASSQTRGSYGYTF
TGCGCCAGCAGCCAAACCAGGGGATCATATGGCTACACCTTC
>TRBV5-8|TRBD2|16|TRBJ2-3|.
CASSLGTSPGTDTQYF
TGTGCCAGCAGCTTGGGGACTAGTCCCGGCACAGATACGCAGTATTTT
>TRBV5-5|.|15|TRBJ1-2|.
CASSSLGGGNYGYTF
TGTGCCAGCAGCTCCCTGGGGGGAGGCAACTATGGCTACACCTTC
>TRBV27|.|15|TRBJ1-4|.
CASTRTFRVNEKLFF
TGTGCCAGCACCCGAACCTTCCGGGTTAATGAAAAACTGTTTTTT
>TRBV28|TRBD1|13|TRBJ2-7|.
CASSPGQGYEQYF
TGTGCCAGCAGCCCGGGACAGGGCTACGAGCAGTACTTC
>TRBV9|TRBD2|13|TRBJ2-7|.
CASSGGRGYEQYF
TGTGCCAGCAGCGGAGGGAGGGGCTACGAGCAGTACTTC
>TRBV19|TRBD1|15|TRBJ2-7|.
CASSKGGQDGYEQYF
TGTGCCAGTAGTAAGGGGGGACAGGACGGGTACGAGCAGTACTTC
>TRBV7-2|TRBD2|17|TRBJ2-3|.
CASSLAGLALSTDTQYF
TGTGCCAGCAGCTTAGCGGGACTAGCGCTATCCACAGATACGCAGTATTTT
>TRBV6-5|.|14|TRBJ2-3|.
CASLTAASTDTQYF
TGTGCCAGCCTGACAGCAGCTAGCACAGATACGCAGTATTTT
>TRBV29-1|TRBD2|15|TRBJ2-7|.
CSAFGTSGTPYEQYF
TGCAGCGCCTTCGGGACTAGCGGGACTCCCTACGAGCAGTACTTC
>TRBV18|.|15|TRBJ2-3|.
CASSPPSGSTDTQYF
TGTGCCAGCTCACCACCGAGCGGTAGCACAGATACGCAGTATTTT
>TRBV29-1|TRBD1|12|TRBJ2-7|.
CSVAQGPYEQYF
TGCAGCGTTGCACAGGGGCCCTACGAGCAGTACTTC
>TRBV19|.|16|TRBJ1-2|many
CASNPHARGLSYGYTF
TGTGCCAGTAATCCCCACGCCAGAGGGCTTTCCTATGGCTACACCTTC
>TRBV7-9|TRBD2|16|TRBJ2-3|.
CASSAPGTSSTDTQYF
TGTGCCAGCAGCGCTCCCGGGACTAGTAGTACAGATACGCAGTATTTT
>TRBV5-1|TRBD1|16|TRBJ1-2|few
CASSLGTGRTGNGYTF
TGCGCCAGCAGCTTGGGGACAGGAAGGACCGGCAATGGCTACACCTTC
>TRBV21-1|.|14|TRBJ2-1|.
CASPVRQSYNEQFF
TGTGCCAGCCCAGTACGACAGTCATACAATGAGCAGTTCTTC
>TRBV7-6|.|11|TRBJ1-5|.
CASSPPQPQHF
TGTGCCAGCAGCCCCCCGCAGCCCCAGCATTTT
>TRBV18|TRBD2|15|TRBJ2-5|once
CASSPPVRGGETQYF
TGTGCCAGCTCACCTCCCGTAAGGGGAGGGGAGACCCAGTACTTC
>TRBV28|.|16|TRBJ2-7|few
CASSLVLGRGSYEQYF
TGTGCCAGCAGTTTAGTTTTGGGGCGGGGCTCCTACGAGCAGTACTTC
>TRBV27|TRBD1|15|TRBJ2-7|few
CASSPRQGLPYEQYF
TGTGCCAGCAGTCCCAGACAGGGCCTCCCCTACGAGCAGTACTTC
>TRBV7-2|.|12|TRBJ2-7|.
CASSLSYYEQYF
TGTGCCAGCAGCCTTAGTTACTACGAGCAGTACTTC
>TRBV12-5|.|16|TRBJ2-3|.
CASGFPGQGPTDTQYF
TGTGCTAGTGGTTTCCCCGGGCAGGGTCCCACAGATACGCAGTATTTT
>TRBV9|.|15|TRBJ1-3|.
CASSTDGDSGNTIYF
TGTGCCAGCAGCACTGACGGAGACTCTGGAAACACCATATATTTT